This passage covers 5 T cell receptor beta chains from one sample sequenced in a study of shared clonotypes between healthy human individuals (TCRdb year 2020). The library was made by the immunoSEQ multiplex PCR assay. TCRdb mirrors the immuneACCESS table, restricted to in-frame sequences. Some clones are absent from its copies; in checked studies, under half trace to an unresolved V gene, and the reason for the others is unknown. Within this sample are around 640,000 clones, with 96% of them counted one time only. The ten largest clones take up approximately 0.1% of the sample. CD8 naive samples consisted of CD45RO-negative cells that were positively selected for CCR7, yielding a CD45RA+CCR7+ population without TemRA cells. Sequenced material: naive CD8+ T cells sorted from blood. The cell subset or site label of this sample denotes: CD45RA+CCR7+. Receptors originate from a woman in her twenties or thirties in good health.

The chain carries TRBV7-9 and TRBJ2-3, with TRBD2 identical over 9 bases. Looked up from germline, CDR1 is SEHNR and CDR2 is FQNEAQ (reference sequence). Trimming at V came to 2 bases and at J to 1 base, leaving 1 base not matched to a gene. This CDR3 has 15 amino acids. The CDR3 nucleotides are TGTGCCAGCAGCTTAATAGCGGGAGGCACAGATACGCAGTATTTT. Protein product: CASSLIAGGTDTQYF.

The rearrangement links TRBV7-9 to TRBJ2-7; D unclear. With 3 bases removed from V and 5 bases from J, the gap between germline ends came to 11 bases. Germline assignment: CDR1 SEHNR and CDR2 FQNEAQ (reference sequence). The CDR3 runs 13 residues. The CDR3 DNA follows: TGTGCCAGCAGCTTGGGCCCTTGGGACGAGCAGTACTTC. This translates into CASSLGPWDEQYF.

The rearrangement joins TRBV4-1 to TRBJ1-1; D uncertain. Trimming removed 0 bases from V and 0 bases from J, with 8 bases in between. Germline CDR1 is MGHRA and CDR2 is YSYEKL. The CDR3 has 15 amino acids. The CDR3 loop reads CASSQEGALNTEAFF. The CDR3 nucleotides are TGCGCCAGCAGCCAAGAAGGAGCTTTGAACACTGAAGCTTTCTTT.

The rearrangement uses TRBV7-2 and TRBJ2-5; possible D gene TRBD1, 5 bases. V was shortened by 3 bases and J by 5 bases, with 16 bases between the two germline ends. The germline CDR1 and CDR2 sequences are SGHTA and FQGNSA. The length of the CDR3 is 15 residues. CDR3 bases: TGTGCCAGCAGCTTCATCAACACCCCAGGGGAGACCCAGTACTTC. Protein product: CASSFINTPGETQYF.

The chain uses TRBV30 and TRBJ2-5; 12 bases are shared with TRBD2. TRBJ2-7 matches the DNA end more closely, so the J call is doubtful. The CDR3 sequence is 16 residues long. Germline loops: CDR1 GTSNPN, CDR2 SVGIG (reference sequence). The CDR3 nucleotides read TGTGCCTGGTCCGGGACTAGCGGGCCCTCGTTCTACGAGCAGTACTTC. Translation gives CAWSGTSGPSFYEQYF.